One and the same sample provided the 20 T cell receptor beta chains below, sequenced in a study of regulatory T cells in long-lasting Graves disease. Regarding time point: newly diagnosed GD, antithyroid drugs for less than 3 months. RNA from PBMCs was the source of the TCR library. Arm-PCR of CDR3 regions and iRepertoire HTBI primers were the basis on which TCR beta libraries were built. One entry per CDR3 protein results from TCRdb running MiXCR on the multiplex PCR reads. In the table there are 500,000 to 700,000 distinct CDR3 sequences, roughly 15% of which are singletons. This same sample was also part of a study on T cells in Graves' hyperthyroidism and ophthalmopathy.

Material: peripheral blood mononuclear cells (PBMCs), obtained at new diagnosis, from a patient treated with antithyroid drugs. These receptors were obtained from a woman in her twenties or thirties with Graves disease.

In this sample, this clonotype turned up many times. The genes are TRBV7-9 and TRBJ2-1, with D perhaps matching TRBD2 (5 bases). The CDR3 sequence is 12 residues long. The germline V gene has CDR1 SEHNR and CDR2 FQNEAQ (reference sequence). The germline V and J ends were trimmed by 3 bases and 9 bases, with 9 bases remaining between them. CDR3 coding DNA: TGTGCCAGCAGCTTCGGAGAGGGTGAGCAGTTCTTC. Translated: CASSFGEGEQFF. The complete variable domain, with remaining parts taken from reference TRBV7-9 and TRBJ2-1, reads DTGVSQNPRHKITKRGQNVTFRCDPISEHNRLYWYRQTLGQGPEFLTYFQNEAQLEKSRLLSDRFSAERPKGSFSTLEIQRTEQGDSAMYLCASSFGEGEQFFGPGTRLTVL.

This clonotype was seen at least ten times. This sequence joins TRBV14 and TRBJ2-7, with TRBD2 matching over 9 bases. The germline CDR1 and CDR2 sequences are SGHDN and FVKESK. With 8 bases clipped from V and 6 bases from J, the junction kept 8 bases outside the gene matches. CDR3 length equals 13 residues. Written as DNA, the CDR3 is TGTGCCAGCCGAGAGCGGGGGGACACCGAGCAGTACTTC. It specifies CASRERGDTEQYF.

This clonotype has ten or more counts. V gene TRBV28 combines with J gene TRBJ1-1, with 7 bases matching TRBD1. The CDR3 extends over 14 amino acids. The V gene's germline CDR1 is MDHEN and CDR2 SYDVKM. J gave up 4 bases and V 5 bases, and 7 bases lay outside the gene matches. The CDR3 protein is CASSITRGGTEAFF. In DNA form, the CDR3 reads TGTGCCAGCAGTATAACCAGGGGGGGCACTGAAGCTTTCTTT.

The chain recombines TRBV20-1 with TRBJ1-4; D remains ambiguous. This CDR3 spans 14 amino acids. Trimming shortened V by 5 bases and J by 8 bases, and 18 bases separated the two germline ends. Germline V lookup: CDR1 DFQATT, CDR2 SNEGSKA (reference sequence). The CDR3 region has the DNA TGCAGTGCTGGTTTAGTAGAGGGCGGCGAAAAACTGTTTTTT. This gives the protein CSAGLVEGGEKLFF.

The rearrangement links TRBV20-1 to TRBJ2-7; 10 bases match TRBD1. V shed 1 base and J 2 bases; nucleotides not matched to a gene: 2. Per the germline V gene, CDR1 is DFQATT and CDR2 is SNEGSKA (reference sequence). The CDR3 spans 14 residues. CDR3: CSARAGTGAYEQYF. The CDR3 coding sequence is TGCAGTGCTAGAGCCGGGACAGGGGCCTACGAGCAGTACTTC.

This clonotype has a count of ten or more. At one end the junction does not follow the germline gene, possibly because of a read error. The chain links TRBV12-3 or TRBV12-4 to TRBJ1-5; D not resolved. The CDR3 covers 14 residues. This chain's CDR3 is CASSLGLGNQPQHF. Here the CDR3 DNA reads TGTGCCAGCAGCTTAGGCCTAGGTAATCAGCCCCAGCATTTT.

This clonotype was picked up many times. This chain links TRBV2 with TRBJ2-3, with 12 bases that match TRBD2. The germline V gene encodes CDR1 SNHLY and CDR2 FYNNEI. The V gene end was trimmed by 4 bases and the J gene end by 11 bases; junction bases not matched to a gene: 10. The CDR3 is 15 residues long. CDR3 sequence reads: CASSGASGRAGKQYF. The CDR3 DNA is TGTGCCAGCAGTGGAGCTAGCGGGAGGGCCGGAAAGCAGTATTTT.

Of note for this clonotype: A clone one base away is much larger, so this may be a read error. The rearrangement joins TRBV5-1 to TRBJ2-1; D is uncertain. The CDR3 has 16 residues. V lost 0 bases, J lost 6 bases, and 16 bases lay in between. Germline V gives CDR1 SGHRS, CDR2 YFSETQ. CDR3 sequence: CASSLGDSLTFNEQFF. The CDR3 DNA is TGCGCCAGCAGCTTGGGTGACTCACTGACCTTCAATGAGCAGTTCTTC.

This clonotype appeared once. The chain has TRBV19 and TRBJ1-5; no clear D gene. The germline V gene has CDR1 LNHDA and CDR2 SQIVND (reference sequence). Between the trimmed V and J ends, which lost 2 bases and 7 bases, there was a span of 15 bases. This CDR3 has 15 residues. The CDR3 DNA follows: TGTGCCAGTAGTATATCTGGGCAGCGCGGCCAGCCCCAGCATTTT. Translated: CASSISGQRGQPQHF.

The J gene is TRBJ2-7, the V gene TRBV2; 10 positions match TRBD2. The CDR3 spans 15 residues. Germline V CDR1 and CDR2: SNHLY, FYNNEI. The V and J ends lost 2 bases and 3 bases, in that order; junction bases with no gene match: 4. CDR3 sequence (DNA): TGTGCCAGCAGTGAATTCCTAGCGGGAGACTACGAGCAGTACTTC. Translated, it gives CASSEFLAGDYEQYF.

Worth noting for this clonotype: This may be a read error: a much more frequent sequence differs by one nucleotide. The chain uses TRBV12-3 or TRBV12-4 and TRBJ1-5, with 7 bases matching TRBD1. The CDR3 is 17 residues long. Trimming removed 6 bases from V and 6 bases from J; junction bases left unmatched: 17. The CDR3 nucleotides read TGTGCCAGCAGGACCTCACAGGGGAGATTGGGGAGTCAGCCCCAGCATTTT. Translated, it gives CASRTSQGRLGSQPQHF.

This clonotype was seen a few times. The V call is TRBV7-9, the J call TRBJ2-7; TRBD1 matches at 10 bases. Germline CDR1 reads SEHNR; CDR2 reads FQNEAQ (reference sequence). Trimming took 3 bases from V and 6 from J; bases not matched to a gene: 5. The CDR3 runs 14 residues. DNA for the CDR3: TGTGCCAGCAGCTTGGGACAGGGGTCTAGCGAGCAGTACTTC. Protein: CASSLGQGSSEQYF.

This clonotype was seen many times. The V call is TRBV2, the J call TRBJ1-1, with TRBD1 identical over 8 bases. Germline CDR1 and CDR2: SNHLY and FYNNEI. The CDR3 is 13 residues long. V shed 10 bases, J shed 0 bases, and the junction held 4 bases outside the gene matches. The DNA for the CDR3 is TGTGCCACCTCAGGGGGCATGAACACTGAAGCTTTCTTT. This translates into CATSGGMNTEAFF.

The gene calls are TRBV20-1 and TRBJ2-7; 8 bases line up with TRBD1. V shed 6 bases, J shed 7 bases, and the junction held 8 bases outside the gene matches. The CDR3 has 12 residues. Germline V gene data show CDR1 as DFQATT and CDR2 as SNEGSKA (reference sequence). The CDR3 here is CSATDRAPEQYF. CDR3 DNA sequence: TGCAGTGCAACGGACAGGGCTCCGGAGCAGTACTTC.

In its sample, this clonotype was seen many times. The rearrangement joins TRBV27 to TRBJ2-5, with D maybe TRBD1 (5 bases). Germline CDR1 and CDR2: MNHEY and SMNVEV (reference sequence). CDR3 length: 12 amino acids. V lost 4 bases to trimming and J lost 7 bases, with 10 bases between them. The DNA for the CDR3 is TGTGCCAGCAGTTCCCTCCAGGGGACCCAGTACTTC. It codes for CASSSLQGTQYF.

The chain links TRBV19 to TRBJ2-1, with no clear D. The V gene's germline CDR1 is LNHDA and CDR2 SQIVND (reference sequence). With 2 bases removed from V and 9 bases from J, the gap between germline ends came to 17 bases. This CDR3 spans 15 amino acids. CDR3 amino acids: CASSISRVLWGEQFF. In DNA form, the CDR3 reads TGTGCCAGTAGTATATCTCGGGTGCTGTGGGGTGAGCAGTTCTTC.

This chain links TRBV19 with TRBJ1-4, with 9 bases lining up with TRBD1. The V gene end was trimmed by 7 bases and the J gene end by 8 bases; junction bases not matched to a gene: 14. There are 16 residues in the CDR3. Per germline, CDR1 LNHDA and CDR2 SQIVND (reference sequence). CDR3 nucleotides: TGTGCCAGTATATCACCACCGGGACAGGGATCCGAAAAACTGTTTTTT. Amino acids: CASISPPGQGSEKLFF.

This clonotype was found once. The chain recombines TRBV20-1 with TRBJ2-1, with 14 positions matching TRBD2. Per the germline V gene, CDR1 is DFQATT and CDR2 is SNEGSKA (reference sequence). CDR3 length: 18 residues. The trim removed 6 bases at V and 8 bases at J, leaving 18 bases unmatched. The CDR3 reads CSAETGTSGGAAFDEQFF. As DNA, the CDR3 is TGCAGTGCCGAAACCGGGACTAGCGGGGGAGCTGCATTCGATGAGCAGTTCTTC.

This clonotype was seen only a few times. The CDR3 region has the DNA TGTGCCAGCAGTTATCTGGCAGACAAAGAGACCCAGTACTTC. It specifies CASSYLADKETQYF. V is TRBV6-2 or TRBV6-3 and J is TRBJ2-5; D remains ambiguous. The length of the CDR3 is 14 residues. In germline, CDR1 is MNHEY, CDR2 SVGEGT. Trimming removed 3 bases at V and 3 bases at J, with 11 bases between.

This clonotype was seen many times. The CDR3 nucleotides are TGTGCCAGCACCCCCACGCCAGGGGTTACTGAAGCTTTCTTT. Translated, it gives CASTPTPGVTEAFF. J is TRBJ1-1 and V is TRBV28; D is perhaps TRBD1 (6 bases). Per the germline V gene, CDR1 is MDHEN and CDR2 is SYDVKM. This CDR3 has 14 residues. V dropped 7 bases and J dropped 5 bases, with 17 bases sitting between them.